Each of the 15 T cell receptor beta chains below was sequenced from the same sample in a study of cytomegalovirus exposure and HLA in healthy donors. Primers included in the PCR were 60 Vbeta and 13 Jbeta primers. Clones were read by immunoSEQ multiplex PCR, and TCRdb kept only the in-frame ones, dropping some. This repertoire shows 100,000 to 150,000 clones, roughly 8.3% found once; its top ten account for approximately 5%. Sequenced input: PBMCs. The receptors come from a man aged 40-49 years in good health and CMV-seronegative.

For this clone: Other nucleotide sequences from this sample produce the same CDR3. V and J are TRBV28 and TRBJ1-2; D remains unclear. Trimming stripped 5 bases from V and 4 bases from J, with 11 bases between. CDR3 length: 13 amino acids. The germline CDR1 and CDR2 sequences are MDHEN and SYDVKM. CDR3 nucleotide sequence: TGTGCCAGCAGTCGGACTCCAGCCTATGGCTACACCTTC. This sequence encodes CASSRTPAYGYTF.

This clone has a handful of counts. This chain links TRBV2 with TRBJ2-5; 11 nucleotides match TRBD1. Germline CDR1 reads SNHLY; CDR2 reads FYNNEI. The CDR3 length is 15 residues. J gave up 4 bases and V 1 base, and 2 bases lay outside the gene matches. The CDR3 DNA reads as TGTGCCAGCAGTGAAGAGGGGACAGGGGGAGAGACCCAGTACTTC. Translation: CASSEEGTGGETQYF.

V gene TRBV11-2 combines with J gene TRBJ2-5, with D tentatively TRBD1 (6 bases). The V end lost 0 bases, the J end lost 7 bases, and 12 bases lay between the germline ends. The CDR3 consists of 14 residues. Germline CDR1 reads SGHAT; CDR2 reads FQNNGV. The CDR3 nucleotides read TGTGCCAGCAGCTTAGAAAGGGGGTGGGTGACCCAGTACTTC. Translation gives CASSLERGWVTQYF.

A few counts support this clone. J is TRBJ1-5 and V is TRBV19, with D uncertain. Trimming removed 1 base from V and 3 bases from J, with 10 bases in between. Germline-derived CDR1 and CDR2 are LNHDA and SQIVND (reference sequence). The CDR3 extends over 15 amino acids. In DNA, the CDR3 is TGTGCCAGTAGTATAGGCGGGTCCACCAATCAGCCCCAGCATTTT. It encodes CASSIGGSTNQPQHF.

This clone was picked up a small number of times. J is TRBJ1-1 and V is TRBV2; D is unclear. CDR1 is SNHLY and CDR2 is FYNNEI in the germline V gene. The CDR3 runs 13 residues. V was shortened by 3 bases and J by 0 bases, with 5 bases between the two germline ends. This chain's CDR3 is CASSDNLNTEAFF. Here the CDR3 DNA reads TGTGCCAGCAGTGACAATTTGAACACTGAAGCTTTCTTT.

The V call is TRBV5-1, the J call TRBJ2-5, with TRBD2 matching over 13 bases. This CDR3 has 16 residues. V shed 4 bases, J shed 4 bases, and the junction held 7 bases outside the gene matches. Germline V gives CDR1 SGHRS, CDR2 YFSETQ. The CDR3 protein is CASSRTSGGARETQYF. In nucleotides, the CDR3 is TGCGCCAGCAGCCGTACTAGCGGGGGGGCCCGAGAGACCCAGTACTTC. The full variable domain, in which reference TRBV5-1 and TRBJ2-5 provide the parts outside the CDR3, is KAGVTQTPRYLIKTRGQQVTLSCSPISGHRSVSWYQQTPGQGLQFLFEYFSETQRNKGNFPGRFSGRQFSNSRSEMNVSTLELGDSALYLCASSRTSGGARETQYFGPGTRLLVL.

This clone was seen only a few times. V usage is TRBV9 and J usage is TRBJ2-7, with 10 bases aligning to TRBD1. The V gene's germline CDR1 is SGDLS and CDR2 YYNGEE. CDR3 length equals 15 residues. J lost 5 bases, V lost 0 bases, and 5 bases had no gene match. Here the CDR3 reads CASSVVGDRGHEQYF. The CDR3 region has the DNA TGTGCCAGCAGCGTAGTAGGGGACAGGGGCCACGAGCAGTACTTC.

This clone turned up a few times. Other DNA variants within this sample encode the same CDR3. The gene calls are TRBV7-2 and TRBJ1-6; D is ambiguous. The length of the CDR3 is 13 residues. The germline V and J ends were trimmed by 6 bases and 8 bases, with 11 bases remaining between them. Germline CDR1 is SGHTA and CDR2 is FQGNSA. This CDR3 is CASSQVTDSPLHF. CDR3 DNA sequence: TGTGCCAGCAGTCAAGTAACTGATTCACCCCTCCACTTT.

The rearrangement links TRBV5-6 to TRBJ2-2; D not certain. With 0 bases removed from V and 1 base from J, the gap between germline ends came to 4 bases. The CDR3 sequence is 14 residues long. The germline CDR1 and CDR2 sequences are SGHDT and YYEEEE. CDR3 loop: CASSLAGNTGELFF. In DNA, the CDR3 is TGTGCCAGCAGCTTGGCGGGGAACACCGGGGAGCTGTTTTTT.

V and J are TRBV10-3 and TRBJ2-7; no clear D. This CDR3 is 13 amino acids long. V gave up 7 bases and J gave up 3 bases, with 13 bases separating them. Germline CDR1 ENHRY, CDR2 SYGVKD. CDR3 loop: CAINAEAYYEQYF. CDR3 bases: TGTGCCATCAATGCAGAGGCGTACTACGAGCAGTACTTC.

This clone was observed a handful of times. The chain links TRBV6-5 to TRBJ2-7, with 8 bases identical to TRBD1. Unmatched junction bases numbered 7, after V lost 7 bases and J lost 8 bases. The CDR3 sequence is 12 residues long. Germline V CDR1 and CDR2: MNHEY, SVGAGI. DNA of the CDR3: TGTGCCAGCAACACAGGGGGAGGCAAGCAGTACTTC. Encoded protein: CASNTGGGKQYF.

V gene TRBV6-5 combines with J gene TRBJ2-3, with TRBD2 matching over 7 bases. Germline-derived CDR1 and CDR2 are MNHEY and SVGAGI. V gave up 6 bases and J gave up 4 bases; unmatched junction bases: 7. This CDR3 region has 14 residues. CDR3 amino acids: CASRAGLNSDTQYF. The CDR3 DNA reads as TGTGCCAGCAGAGCGGGACTAAACTCAGATACGCAGTATTTT.

This clone was counted a few times. The chain uses TRBV19 and TRBJ2-1; weak D call: TRBD2 (7 bases). CDR3 size: 14 residues. V lost 5 bases, J lost 10 bases, and 18 bases lay in between. Germline values: CDR1 LNHDA, CDR2 SQIVND (reference sequence). As DNA, the CDR3 is TGTGCCAGTAGTTGGGGGGGCGCAGGAAGAGAGCAGTTCTTC. Residues: CASSWGGAGREQFF.

The chain is built from TRBV7-8 and TRBJ2-5; D uncertain. Germline assignment: CDR1 SGHVS and CDR2 FQNEAQ. This CDR3 has 15 amino acids. The germline V and J ends were trimmed by 0 bases and 5 bases, with 13 bases remaining between them. CDR3 protein: CASSLAGRPGETQYF. Written as DNA, the CDR3 is TGTGCCAGCAGCTTAGCGGGCAGGCCTGGGGAGACCCAGTACTTC.

This clone was seen only a few times. As DNA, the CDR3 is TGCGCCAGCAGCCAAGAAAGGCGCGGGTCAGGCACAGATACGCAGTATTTT. As protein: CASSQERRGSGTDTQYF. The V and J genes are TRBV4-3 and TRBJ2-3; maybe TRBD2 (5 bases). Germline V gene lookup returns CDR1 LGHNA and CDR2 YSLEER. V was clipped by 0 bases and J by 1 base, with 14 bases between them. The CDR3 runs to 17 residues.